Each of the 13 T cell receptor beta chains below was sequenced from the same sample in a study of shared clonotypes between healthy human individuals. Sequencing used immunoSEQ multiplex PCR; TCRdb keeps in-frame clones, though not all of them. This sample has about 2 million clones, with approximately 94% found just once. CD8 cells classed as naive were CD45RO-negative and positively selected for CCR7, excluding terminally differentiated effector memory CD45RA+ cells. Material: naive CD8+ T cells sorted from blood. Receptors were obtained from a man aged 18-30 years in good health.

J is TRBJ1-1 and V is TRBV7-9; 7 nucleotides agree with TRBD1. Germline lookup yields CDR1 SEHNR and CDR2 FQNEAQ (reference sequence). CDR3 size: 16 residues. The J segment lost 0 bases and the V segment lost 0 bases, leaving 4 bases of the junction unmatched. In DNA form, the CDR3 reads TGTGCCAGCAGCTTAGCAGGGACAGCCATGAACACTGAAGCTTTCTTT. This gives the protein CASSLAGTAMNTEAFF.

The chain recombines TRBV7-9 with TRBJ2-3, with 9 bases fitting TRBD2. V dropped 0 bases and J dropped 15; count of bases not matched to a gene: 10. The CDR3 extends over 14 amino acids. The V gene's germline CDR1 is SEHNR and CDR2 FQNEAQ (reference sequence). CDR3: CASSLAPGLAETYF. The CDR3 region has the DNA TGTGCCAGCAGCTTAGCCCCGGGACTAGCTGAAACTTATTTT.

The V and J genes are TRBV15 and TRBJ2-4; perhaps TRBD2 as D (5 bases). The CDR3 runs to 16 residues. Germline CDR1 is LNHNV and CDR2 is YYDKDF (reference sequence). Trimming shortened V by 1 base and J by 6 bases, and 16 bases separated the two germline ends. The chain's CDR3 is CATSRAREGNGNIQYF. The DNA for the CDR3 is TGTGCCACCAGCAGAGCTCGCGAGGGCAACGGAAACATTCAGTACTTC.

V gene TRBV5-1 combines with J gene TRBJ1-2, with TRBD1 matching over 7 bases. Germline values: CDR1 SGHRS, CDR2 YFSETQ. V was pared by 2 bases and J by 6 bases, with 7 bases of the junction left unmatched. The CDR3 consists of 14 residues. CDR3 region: CASSFRSGGDGYTF. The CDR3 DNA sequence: TGCGCCAGCAGCTTCCGTTCAGGGGGTGATGGCTACACCTTC.

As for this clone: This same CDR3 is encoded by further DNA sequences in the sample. CDR3 nucleotide sequence: TGTGCCAGCAGCGTAGACGGAAACACTGAAGCTTTCTTT. Protein sequence: CASSVDGNTEAFF. The chain employs TRBV9 and TRBJ1-1; no reliable D call. V was trimmed by 0 bases and J by 2 bases, leaving 5 bases between them. The CDR3 has 13 amino acids. The germline gives CDR1 SGDLS, CDR2 YYNGEE.

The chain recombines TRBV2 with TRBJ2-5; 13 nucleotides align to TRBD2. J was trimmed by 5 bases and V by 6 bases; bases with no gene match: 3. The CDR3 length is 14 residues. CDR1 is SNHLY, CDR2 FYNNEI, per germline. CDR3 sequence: CASRGTSGMETQYF. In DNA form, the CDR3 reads TGTGCCAGCAGGGGGACTAGCGGGATGGAGACCCAGTACTTC.

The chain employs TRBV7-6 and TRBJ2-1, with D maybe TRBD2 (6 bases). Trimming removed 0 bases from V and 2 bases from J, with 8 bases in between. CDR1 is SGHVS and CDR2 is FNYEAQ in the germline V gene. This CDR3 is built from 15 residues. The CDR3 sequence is CASSLADYAYNEQFF. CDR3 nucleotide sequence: TGTGCCAGCAGCTTAGCGGACTATGCCTACAATGAGCAGTTCTTC.

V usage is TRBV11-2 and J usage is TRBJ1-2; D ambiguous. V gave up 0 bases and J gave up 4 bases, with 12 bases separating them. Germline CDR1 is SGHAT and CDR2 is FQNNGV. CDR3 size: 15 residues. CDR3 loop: CASSLENGRSYGYTF. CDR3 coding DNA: TGTGCCAGCAGCTTAGAGAACGGACGGTCCTATGGCTACACCTTC.

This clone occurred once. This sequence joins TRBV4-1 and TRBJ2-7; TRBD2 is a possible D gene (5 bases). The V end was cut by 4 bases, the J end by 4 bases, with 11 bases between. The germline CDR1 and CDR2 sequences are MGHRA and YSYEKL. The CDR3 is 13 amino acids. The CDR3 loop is CASSLRAGYEQYF. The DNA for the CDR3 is TGCGCCAGCAGCCTAAGGGCGGGTTACGAGCAGTACTTC.

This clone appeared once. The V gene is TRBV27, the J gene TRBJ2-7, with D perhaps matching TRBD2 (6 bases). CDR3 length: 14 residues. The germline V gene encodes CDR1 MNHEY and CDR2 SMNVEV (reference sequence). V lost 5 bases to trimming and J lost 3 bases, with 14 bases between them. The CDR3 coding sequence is TGTGCCAGCAGTGGGGGGACGGAGCGCTACGAGCAGTACTTC. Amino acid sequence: CASSGGTERYEQYF.

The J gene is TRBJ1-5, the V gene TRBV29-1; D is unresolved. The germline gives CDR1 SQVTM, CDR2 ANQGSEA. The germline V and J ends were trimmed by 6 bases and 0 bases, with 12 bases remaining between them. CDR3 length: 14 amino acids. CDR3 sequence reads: CSVLSTDSNQPQHF. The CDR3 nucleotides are TGCAGCGTCCTAAGCACAGATAGCAATCAGCCCCAGCATTTT.

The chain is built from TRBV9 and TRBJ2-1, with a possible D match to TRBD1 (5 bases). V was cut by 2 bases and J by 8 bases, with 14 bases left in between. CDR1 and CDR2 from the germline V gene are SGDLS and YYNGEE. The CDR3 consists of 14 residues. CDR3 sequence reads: CASSVLILGDEQFF. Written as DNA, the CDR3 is TGTGCCAGCAGCGTGCTAATATTAGGGGATGAGCAGTTCTTC.

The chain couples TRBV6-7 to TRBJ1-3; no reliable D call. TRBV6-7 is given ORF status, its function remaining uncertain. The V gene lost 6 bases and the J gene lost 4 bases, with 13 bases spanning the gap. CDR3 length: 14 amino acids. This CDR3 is CASSQLLPGNTIYF. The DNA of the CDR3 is TGTGCCAGCAGCCAATTATTGCCCGGAAACACCATATATTTT.